Detailed here is one TCR beta chain. The sample belongs to a study of blood T cell repertoires in COVID-19. Study summary: Sources were T cells, B-cell-depleted T cells, or PBMCs; the material itself was cDNA or gDNA.

This CDR3 has 15 amino acids. CDR1 and CDR2 (germline): SGHNT, YENEEA. The trim removed 5 bases at V and 2 bases at J, leaving 9 bases unmatched. In the study's own analysis: Reference gene primer amplification gave estimated nucleated cell counts. Repertoires were generated with immunoSEQ multiplex PCR, while TCRdb's copy carries only in-frame clones and drops some. The DNA gave D and trimming, while V, J and clone size come from that table. The sample lists 400,000 or so clones, about 87% occurring once. This sequence originates from a human donor in a cohort sampled during active COVID-19. Sequencing was done on a sample of peripheral blood. This chain connects TRBV11-3 to TRBJ2-7, with 7 bases that match TRBD1. CDR3 region: CASSRETGPAYEQYF. The CDR3 DNA reads as TGTGCCAGCAGCCGTGAGACAGGGCCGGCCTACGAGCAGTACTTC.